The T cell receptor beta chain described here comes from a study of cytomegalovirus exposure and HLA in healthy donors. Notes on the study in general: It was in a later analysis that TCR association rates were seen to vary by HLA locus, highest for DRB1 and lowest for HLA-C. The study flagged approximately 180 TCR beta chains as cytomegalovirus-associated. Most of the TCR beta V segments (in an earlier analysis) were productive either about 87% or about 30% of the time.

The CDR3 contains 13 residues. V was clipped by 7 bases and J by 2 bases, with 9 bases between them. From germline, CDR1 is WNHNN and CDR2 SYGVQD (reference sequence). A multiplex PCR was run with 60 Vbeta primers and 13 Jbeta primers. Method: immunoSEQ multiplex PCR; TCRdb's copy keeps in-frame clones and lacks some. The sample lists a few hundred thousand clones, 80% occurring once. With respect to this clone: Its antigen is not known.

Sequencing was performed on PBMCs. This chain uses TRBV10-1 with TRBJ1-5, with D maybe TRBD1 (5 bases). The sequence derives from a girl aged 2-10 years in good health and CMV-seronegative. CDR3 amino acids: CASTRGGNQPQHF. CDR3 in DNA: TGCGCCAGCACCCGGGGGGGCAATCAGCCCCAGCATTTT.